The next 24 T cell receptor beta chains were all read from a single sample in a study of blood T cell repertoires in COVID-19. Generated by immunoSEQ multiplex PCR, the TCRdb table keeps only in-frame clones and is missing some. Of under 350,000 clones in the sample, around 88% were seen once. Sequencing input: peripheral blood. The receptors were sampled from a man aged 35-49 years with acute or convalescent COVID-19.

The gene calls are TRBV19 and TRBJ2-2; D is ambiguous. CDR3 length: 15 amino acids. Germline values: CDR1 LNHDA, CDR2 SQIVND (reference sequence). V was shortened by 5 bases and J by 4 bases, with 14 bases between the two germline ends. The CDR3 loop reads CASSGPLAVTGELFF. The CDR3 bases are TGTGCCAGTAGTGGTCCCCTCGCGGTCACCGGGGAGCTGTTTTTT.

The V gene is TRBV27, the J gene TRBJ2-7, with D possibly being TRBD1 (6 bases). Germline V gene lookup returns CDR1 MNHEY and CDR2 SMNVEV (reference sequence). V was trimmed by 10 bases and J by 3 bases, leaving 19 bases between them. This CDR3 contains 14 residues. The CDR3 reads CATGLRDTHYEQYF. The CDR3 DNA reads as TGTGCCACTGGATTAAGGGACACCCACTACGAGCAGTACTTC.

The chain has TRBV7-3 and TRBJ1-5, with D uncertain. V was shortened by 2 bases and J by 6 bases, with 8 bases between the two germline ends. The CDR3 runs 13 residues. Germline-derived CDR1 and CDR2 are SGHTA and FQGTGA. The CDR3 region is CASSLQAGQPQHF. CDR3 sequence (DNA): TGTGCCAGCAGCTTACAAGCTGGTCAGCCCCAGCATTTT.

This sequence joins TRBV5-4 and TRBJ1-1; D remains unclear. Germline CDR1 and CDR2: SGHNT and YYREEE (reference sequence). V was pared by 0 bases and J by 8 bases, with 8 bases between. There are 12 residues in the CDR3. CDR3 amino acids: CASSLVRSEAFF. The CDR3 DNA reads TGTGCCAGCAGCTTGGTACGGTCGGAAGCTTTCTTT.

The CDR3 DNA sequence: TGCGCCAGCAGCTTCGCCTGGGGACTTTCCTACAATGAGCAGTTCTTC. This translates into CASSFAWGLSYNEQFF. The chain couples TRBV5-1 to TRBJ2-1; possible D gene TRBD2, 6 bases. V dropped 2 bases and J dropped 1 base, with 13 bases sitting between them. This CDR3 has 16 amino acids. Germline values: CDR1 SGHRS, CDR2 YFSETQ. Full variable domain (outside the CDR3, taken from reference TRBV5-1 and TRBJ2-1): KAGVTQTPRYLIKTRGQQVTLSCSPISGHRSVSWYQQTPGQGLQFLFEYFSETQRNKGNFPGRFSGRQFSNSRSEMNVSTLELGDSALYLCASSFAWGLSYNEQFFGPGTRLTVL.

This sequence joins TRBV6-5 and TRBJ2-7; D may be TRBD1 (6 bases). The CDR3 consists of 14 residues. The germline gives CDR1 MNHEY, CDR2 SVGAGI. Trimming shortened V by 10 bases and J by 2 bases, and 18 bases separated the two germline ends. This CDR3 reads CATKSVRGPYEQYF. The CDR3 region has the DNA TGTGCCACCAAGAGCGTCAGGGGTCCCTACGAGCAGTACTTC.

The J gene is TRBJ1-5, the V gene TRBV5-1; D may be TRBD1 (5 bases). Trimming took off 5 bases at V and 4 bases at J, with 16 bases between the two ends. The CDR3 covers 15 residues. CDR1 and CDR2 (germline): SGHRS, YFSETQ. The CDR3 coding sequence is TGCGCCAGCAGGCCTACAGGTGCCCCTAATCAGCCCCAGCATTTT. Translated: CASRPTGAPNQPQHF.

The chain combines TRBV5-1 with TRBJ2-7; 8 nucleotides line up with TRBD1. This CDR3 comprises 14 residues. Trimming removed 4 bases from V and 2 bases from J; junction bases left unmatched: 5. The germline CDR1 and CDR2 sequences are SGHRS and YFSETQ. The CDR3 loop is CASSPGTGPYEQYF. The CDR3 bases are TGCGCCAGCAGCCCCGGGACAGGTCCCTACGAGCAGTACTTC.

The chain employs TRBV5-1 and TRBJ2-5; D is undetermined. V was pared by 4 bases and J by 0 bases, with 10 bases between. This CDR3 contains 14 residues. Per germline, CDR1 SGHRS and CDR2 YFSETQ. The CDR3 DNA reads TGCGCCAGCAGCGCCGAGCCGGACCAAGAGACCCAGTACTTC. This gives the protein CASSAEPDQETQYF.

This clone has just one count. The genes are TRBV6-5 and TRBJ1-2; the D is unclear. Germline V gene data show CDR1 as MNHEY and CDR2 as SVGAGI. V lost 8 bases and J 0 bases, leaving 13 bases between the germline ends. This CDR3 contains 14 residues. In DNA, the CDR3 is TGTGCCAGCTCGGGGAGGATAACTAACTATGGCTACACCTTC. Its protein is CASSGRITNYGYTF.

This clone was counted only a few times. The chain joins TRBV4-1 to TRBJ2-7, with 7 bases fitting TRBD2. With V trimmed by 9 bases and J by 5 bases, 10 bases remained unmatched. This CDR3 has 13 amino acids. The germline gives CDR1 MGHRA, CDR2 YSYEKL. CDR3 sequence reads: CASSYWEGDEQYF. The CDR3 DNA follows: TGCGCCAGTTCCTATTGGGAGGGTGACGAGCAGTACTTC.

This clone was seen a handful of times. V usage is TRBV15 and J usage is TRBJ1-4; 9 nucleotides align to TRBD1. In germline, CDR1 is LNHNV, CDR2 YYDKDF (reference sequence). V shed 3 bases, J shed 6 bases, and the junction held 8 bases outside the gene matches. This CDR3 is 16 amino acids long. CDR3 loop: CATSRAPGQGYEKLFF. The CDR3 nucleotides are TGTGCCACCAGCAGGGCCCCGGGACAGGGTTATGAAAAACTGTTTTTT.

The chain carries TRBV9 and TRBJ2-3, with TRBD1 matching 8 bases. J was trimmed by 4 bases and V by 3 bases; bases with no gene match: 7. Germline CDR1 is SGDLS and CDR2 is YYNGEE. The CDR3 covers 15 residues. Written as DNA, the CDR3 is TGTGCCAGCAGCGCAGGACAGGGTGATGCAGATACGCAGTATTTT. Translating gives CASSAGQGDADTQYF.

This chain connects TRBV30 to TRBJ2-1; TRBD2 aligns across 11 bases. From germline, CDR1 is GTSNPN and CDR2 SVGIG (reference sequence). The CDR3 sequence is 16 residues long. With V trimmed by 2 bases and J by 6 bases, 9 bases remained unmatched. CDR3 in DNA: TGTGCCTGGAGTCAGGTAGCGGGGGGGCCAGGCAATGAGCAGTTCTTC. Amino acid sequence: CAWSQVAGGPGNEQFF.

The CDR3 protein is CASALVQNTEAFF. The CDR3 nucleotides are TGTGCCAGCGCCTTAGTCCAGAACACTGAAGCTTTCTTT. This chain connects TRBV11-2 to TRBJ1-1; D gene unclear. The CDR3 totals 13 residues. The germline V gene encodes CDR1 SGHAT and CDR2 FQNNGV. V lost 8 bases, J lost 1 base, and 11 bases lay in between.

V is TRBV19 and J is TRBJ1-2; D is possibly TRBD1 (6 bases). The V gene lost 6 bases and the J gene lost 2 bases, with 10 bases spanning the gap. CDR3 length: 13 residues. Germline V CDR1 and CDR2: LNHDA, SQIVND (reference sequence). The CDR3 sequence is CASRRTVNYGYTF. CDR3 coding DNA: TGTGCCAGTAGGCGGACAGTGAACTATGGCTACACCTTC. Using reference TRBV19 and TRBJ1-2 for the parts outside the CDR3, the full variable domain is DGGITQSPKYLFRKEGQNVTLSCEQNLNHDAMYWYRQDPGQGLRLIYYSQIVNDFQKGDIAEGYSVSREKKESFPLTVTSAQKNPTAFYLCASRRTVNYGYTFGSGTRLTVV.

This chain links TRBV19 with TRBJ1-6, with 8 bases that match TRBD1. The CDR3 is 16 amino acids. V shed 5 bases, J shed 4 bases, and the junction held 7 bases outside the gene matches. Per the germline V gene, CDR1 is LNHDA and CDR2 is SQIVND (reference sequence). The CDR3 sequence is CASSPPRDRYNSPLHF. The CDR3 DNA reads TGTGCCAGTAGTCCCCCCCGGGACAGGTATAATTCACCCCTCCACTTT.

The chain combines TRBV18 with TRBJ1-1; TRBD1 is a possible D gene (5 bases). CDR1 is KGHSH and CDR2 is LQKENI in the germline V gene. The CDR3 consists of 15 residues. Between the trimmed V and J ends, which lost 5 bases and 4 bases, there was a span of 17 bases. The CDR3 region is CASSSSGLGGTEAFF. In DNA, the CDR3 is TGTGCCAGCTCATCCTCCGGTCTCGGGGGCACTGAAGCTTTCTTT.

Comments on this clone: The same CDR3 arises from other DNA sequences in this sample as well. This chain connects TRBV27 to TRBJ1-6, with TRBD1 matching 7 bases. Per germline, CDR1 MNHEY and CDR2 SMNVEV (reference sequence). The CDR3 spans 14 residues. The V gene end was trimmed by 6 bases and the J gene end by 9 bases; junction bases not matched to a gene: 8. This CDR3 is CASSPRQGISPLHF. The CDR3 DNA sequence: TGTGCCAGCAGCCCTAGACAGGGTATTTCACCCCTCCACTTT.

This chain links TRBV6-1 with TRBJ1-6; 7 nucleotides agree with TRBD1. CDR1 and CDR2 from the germline V gene are MNHNS and SASEGT. This CDR3 has 15 amino acids. The J segment lost 7 bases and the V segment lost 3 bases, leaving 6 bases of the junction unmatched. The DNA of the CDR3 is TGTGCCAGCAGTGATGGGGACAGATGGAATTCACCCCTCCACTTT. It encodes CASSDGDRWNSPLHF.

The CDR3 region is CASSPSGEGTDTQYF. The CDR3 DNA sequence: TGTGCCAGCAGCCCAAGCGGGGAAGGCACAGATACGCAGTATTTT. V usage is TRBV11-1 and J usage is TRBJ2-3; 7 bases line up with TRBD2. Germline CDR1 and CDR2: SGHAT and FQDESV (reference sequence). V was pared by 5 bases and J by 1 base, with 6 bases of the junction left unmatched. The length of the CDR3 is 15 residues.

The chain couples TRBV3-1 (or the pseudogene TRBV3-2) to TRBJ1-4; D is unclear. Germline lookup yields CDR1 LGHDT and CDR2 YNNKEL (reference sequence). The CDR3 spans 13 residues. V dropped 2 bases and J dropped 15 bases, with 16 bases sitting between them. The CDR3 DNA is TGTGCCAGCAGCCAATCCCAAGGGTCCGGGGTGTTTTTT. This codes for CASSQSQGSGVFF.

The genes are TRBV7-7 and TRBJ2-1, with 12 bases fitting TRBD2. Germline V gives CDR1 SSHAT, CDR2 FNYEAQ (reference sequence). The CDR3 has 16 amino acids. V lost 1 base and J lost 7; bases outside the gene matches: 5. CDR3 nucleotide sequence: TGTGCCAGCAGCTTAGGGCCTAGCGGGGGGGCTAATGAGCAGTTCTTC. Translation gives CASSLGPSGGANEQFF.

The J gene is TRBJ1-2, the V gene TRBV5-1; TRBD1 aligns across 7 bases. Per the germline V gene, CDR1 is SGHRS and CDR2 is YFSETQ. The CDR3 covers 14 residues. J was trimmed by 4 bases and V by 0 bases; bases with no gene match: 3. The CDR3 is CASSLGDSSYGYTF. The CDR3, as DNA: TGCGCCAGCAGCTTGGGGGACAGTTCCTATGGCTACACCTTC. Full variable domain (outside the CDR3, taken from reference TRBV5-1 and TRBJ1-2): KAGVTQTPRYLIKTRGQQVTLSCSPISGHRSVSWYQQTPGQGLQFLFEYFSETQRNKGNFPGRFSGRQFSNSRSEMNVSTLELGDSALYLCASSLGDSSYGYTFGSGTRLTVV.